This T cell receptor (beta chain) was observed in a study of blood T cell repertoires in COVID-19. Across the whole study: Sites in the United States, Italy and Spain provided acute and convalescent COVID-19 samples. The analysed material was cDNA or gDNA that came from T cells, B-cell-depleted T cells, or PBMCs.

Everyone who took part was roughly 18 to 89 years old, and they came from about two dozen US areas. The V and J ends lost 3 bases and 3 bases, in that order; junction bases with no gene match: 5. The CDR3 length is 15 residues. From germline, CDR1 is KGHSH and CDR2 LQKENI. The authors' processing: Reference gene primer amplification yielded estimated nucleated cell counts. Sequencing was performed with immunoSEQ multiplex PCR; in TCRdb, only in-frame clones are kept and a portion is missing. V, J and clone size are taken as reported in that table, and D and trimming were inferred from the DNA itself. The sample shows roughly 400,000 clones, 87% of them seen only once.

Sequencing was performed on PBMCs or T cells enriched from blood (not recorded which). The source of this sequence is a woman aged 45 to 65 who had recovered from COVID-19. The V call is TRBV18, the J call TRBJ2-7; TRBD1 aligns across 10 bases. CDR3 DNA: TGTGCCAGCTCACCCCCCGGGACAGGGGTCTACGAGCAGTACTTC. Translating it yields CASSPPGTGVYEQYF.